This T cell receptor beta chain was profiled in a study of blood T cell dynamics during melanoma immunotherapy (dated by TCRdb to 2020 to 2021). Regarding the study in general: Patients had metastatic melanoma and received first-line pembrolizumab or nivolumab plus ipilimumab as standard of care in the United Kingdom. Peripheral T cell receptor repertoires of metastatic melanoma patients were profiled before and after one cycle of checkpoint inhibitor therapy to find early correlates of response. A training cohort was formed from consecutive patients, and a further independent group of patients from the same centre was pooled into an external validation set. Points the paper makes about the study in general: The relatively small sample size was recognized as a factor that could limit how well the results generalize. Unlike progressors, patients who went on to achieve disease control showed a bifurcated reorganization of the PBMC repertoire at W3, with either increased clonality or increased diversity. Whether the T cell clones behind the repertoire changes were melanoma-specific or instead reflected general immune activation was something the study could not determine.

In the germline V gene, CDR1 corresponds to SGDLS and CDR2 to YYNGEE. The CDR3 contains 15 residues, cysteine and phenylalanine counted. The only DNA kept is the CDR3, 45 bases in frame from the first base. V was cut back by 2 bases and J by 4 bases, leaving a gap of 13 bases between them. In the paper's terms, the time point label means: pre-treatment baseline. Blood samples were collected before treatment (T0) and at week 3 (W3), after the first cycle of checkpoint blockade. Except for two patients with rapid clinical progression, response was assessed 12 weeks after the first infusion by RECIST 1.1; disease control meant complete response, partial response or stable disease. Patients were not eligible if they had prior systemic cancer treatment, concomitant immunosuppressant therapy or synchronous other active malignancies. TCR beta was sequenced in both bulk PBMC and plasma cell-free DNA in order to track circulating cells as well as T cell turnover. PBMC were isolated from blood with Lymphoprep and SepMate tubes, followed by red cell lysis. QIAamp DNA Blood Mini kits were used to extract DNA from both PBMC and sorted T cell subsets.

With regard to this clone: The clone's antigen remains unknown. No much larger clone is present one base from it, and per-base qualities are unavailable.

A fixed 350 ng of DNA was loaded for every bulk PBMC sample. TCR beta CDR3 sequences were amplified from genomic DNA with the immunoSEQ TCRb Assay kit following manufacturer instructions. The KAPA Library Quantification Kit for Illumina platforms was used to quantify the pooled libraries by qPCR. Sequencing of the pooled libraries was done on an Illumina NextSeq 500, with clustering at 0.6-1.1 pM. Regarding the original processing steps: The TCR data were analyzed using immunoSEQ ANALYZER and the R LymphoSeq package. A rearrangement efficiency score was calculated as productive divided by the sum of productive and non-productive CDR3 sequences. Within each patient, timepoints were compared pairwise for clonality, measured with the Gini coefficient, and for diversity, measured with the Renyi index at alpha=1. In LymphoSeq, clonal relatedness was computed using an edit distance of 3, and repertoire similarity was computed using the Bhattacharyya coefficient. Linear discriminant analysis on week-3 changes in clonality and diversity was built with the R MASS and caret packages to classify response. TCRdb provides this immuneACCESS table in a form limited to in-frame rearrangements. Some clones are lacking; in checked studies, under half of them reflect an unresolved V gene, and why the rest are absent is not known. The D gene and trimming were derived from the DNA, and the V and J assignments and clone size from that table. Here the sample has approximately 10,000 clones; roughly 86% occur a single time. Approximately 9.8% of the sample is in the top ten clones.

The chain is assembled from TRBV9 and TRBJ2-1, with a tentative D gene TRBD2 over 6 matching bases. The sequenced sample was blood, obtained from a patient treated with checkpoint blockade. This clonotype was obtained from a human donor with melanoma. The CDR3 has the sequence CASSVAGRIYNEQFF. Here is the DNA: TGTGCCAGCAGCGTCGCGGGACGGATTTACAATGAGCAGTTCTTC.